Each of the 5 T cell receptor beta chains below was sequenced from the same sample in a study of identical twins. Each CDR3 protein gets one entry after TCRdb re-called the 5' RACE reads with MiXCR. This sample carries 350,000 or so distinct CDR3 sequences, roughly 9% of them seen once, and the ten largest clones take 8% to 10%. What was sequenced was naive T cells sorted from blood. These receptor sequences come from a woman aged 50 to 60 in good health.

The chain links TRBV12-3 or TRBV12-4 to TRBJ2-1, with D unresolved. V was clipped by 5 bases and J by 10 bases, with 12 bases between them. The CDR3 has 12 amino acids. The CDR3 DNA reads TGTGCCAGCAGTAGACCCCCCAGGGAGCAGTTCTTC. Its protein is CASSRPPREQFF.

This clonotype was seen repeatedly, ten times or more. The V gene is TRBV6-2 or TRBV6-3, the J gene TRBJ2-7, with TRBD2 matching over 8 bases. CDR3 size: 19 residues. The junction had 13 bases not matched to a gene; V was cut back by 0 bases and J by 0 bases. Germline loops: CDR1 MNHEY, CDR2 SVGEGT. In DNA form, the CDR3 reads TGTGCCAGCAGTTACTCGATCGGATTAGCGGGAACAACCTCCTACGAGCAGTACTTC. Translating it yields CASSYSIGLAGTTSYEQYF.

This clonotype was picked up a small number of times. The chain links TRBV6-5 to TRBJ1-5; 10 bases map to TRBD1. This CDR3 is 14 amino acids long. Looked up from germline, CDR1 is MNHEY and CDR2 is SVGAGI. V was clipped by 5 bases and J by 5 bases; unmatched bases: 3. In DNA form, the CDR3 reads TGTGCCAGCAGTAGACAGGGGGCGGATCAGCCCCAGCATTTT. Its protein product is CASSRQGADQPQHF.

This clonotype was picked up many times. Lacking the conserved final phenylalanine or tryptophan, this CDR3 likely reflects a read error. The limits of the CDR3 on the DNA are not certain, so only TCRdb's listed CDR3 is given. This chain connects TRBV2 to TRBJ2-1; TRBD2, the D gene given by the table, was not confirmed from the DNA. The CDR3 is 10 residues long, counting both termini. Germline lookup yields CDR1 SNHLY and CDR2 FYNNEI. The CDR3 spells CASSEETPSL.

The sample holds many counts of this clonotype. This chain connects TRBV4-2 to TRBJ2-3; TRBD2 matches at 7 bases. The CDR3 extends over 18 amino acids. Germline lookup yields CDR1 LGHNA and CDR2 YNFKEQ. The junction had 13 bases not matched to a gene; V was cut back by 0 bases and J by 4 bases. Written as DNA, the CDR3 is TGTGCCAGCAGCCAAGAAGGAAGTGGCGGGAGAGGGTCAGATACGCAGTATTTT. Protein sequence: CASSQEGSGGRGSDTQYF.